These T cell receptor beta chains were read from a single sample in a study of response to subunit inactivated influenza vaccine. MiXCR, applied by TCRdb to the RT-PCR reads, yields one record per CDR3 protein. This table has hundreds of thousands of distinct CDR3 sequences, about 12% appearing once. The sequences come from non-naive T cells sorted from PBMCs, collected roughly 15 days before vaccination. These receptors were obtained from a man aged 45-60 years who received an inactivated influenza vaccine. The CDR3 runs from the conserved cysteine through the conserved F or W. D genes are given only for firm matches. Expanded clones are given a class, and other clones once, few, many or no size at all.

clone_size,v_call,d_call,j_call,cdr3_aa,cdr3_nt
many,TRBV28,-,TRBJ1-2,CASSTPHTF,TGTGCCAGCAGCACCCCCCACACCTTC
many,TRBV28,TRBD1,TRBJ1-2,CASSSFIIRTGGIYGYTF,TGTGCCAGCAGTTCTTTCATCATTCGGACAGGGGGCATCTATGGCTACACCTTC
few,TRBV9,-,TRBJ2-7,CASSPRTESYEQCF,TGTGCCAGCAGCCCCCGGACAGAATCCTACGAGCAGTGCTTC
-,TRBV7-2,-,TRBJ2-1,CASSLGTREFF,TGTGCCAGCAGCTTAGGGACCCGAGAGTTCTTC
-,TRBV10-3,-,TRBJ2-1,CAIRSRRGPYNEQFF,TGTGCCATCAGGTCGCGTCGGGGCCCCTACAATGAGCAGTTCTTC
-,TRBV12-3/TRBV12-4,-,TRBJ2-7,CARSYRGHSYEQYF,TGTGCCAGGAGTTATCGGGGGCACTCCTACGAGCAGTACTTC
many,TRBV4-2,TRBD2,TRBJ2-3,CASSQELGLAATDTQYF,TGTGCCAGCAGCCAAGAGTTAGGACTAGCTGCCACAGATACGCAGTATTTT
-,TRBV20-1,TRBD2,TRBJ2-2,CSARDLAGGHTGELFF,TGCAGTGCTAGAGACTTAGCGGGAGGGCACACCGGGGAGCTGTTTTTT
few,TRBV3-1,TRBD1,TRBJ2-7,CASSPHTTGYEQYF,TGTGCCAGCAGCCCCCACACGACAGGGTACGAGCAGTACTTC
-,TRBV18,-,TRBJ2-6,CASSRQISGANVLTF,TGTGCCAGCTCACGACAGATCTCTGGGGCCAACGTCCTGACTTTC
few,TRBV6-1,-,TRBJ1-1,CASFMSTAHTEAFF,TGTGCCAGCTTTATGTCGACAGCTCACACTGAAGCTTTCTTT
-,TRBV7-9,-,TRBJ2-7,CASSPGNLNEQYF,TGTGCCAGCAGCCCTGGGAACCTAAACGAGCAGTACTTC
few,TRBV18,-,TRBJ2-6,CASSPLPLPTARSGANVLTF,TGTGCCAGCTCACCCCTCCCCCTGCCGACAGCACGCTCTGGGGCCAACGTCCTGACTTTC
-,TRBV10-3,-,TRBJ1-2,CAISDNSRANYGYTF,TGTGCCATCAGTGATAACAGCCGCGCTAACTATGGCTACACCTTC
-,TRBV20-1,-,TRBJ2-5,CSARDSASRETQYF,TGCAGTGCTAGAGATAGCGCTAGCCGGGAGACCCAGTACTTC
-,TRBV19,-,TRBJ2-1,CASSSRVHTYNEQFF,TGTGCCAGTAGCAGTAGAGTACATACTTACAATGAGCAGTTCTTC
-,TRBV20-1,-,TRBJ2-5,CSARSRTETQYF,TGCAGTGCTAGATCCCGGACCGAGACCCAGTACTTC
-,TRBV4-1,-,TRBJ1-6,CASSLRQTNSPLHF,TGCGCCAGCAGCCTTCGACAGACTAATTCACCCCTCCACTTT
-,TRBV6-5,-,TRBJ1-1,CASSYSTTGVTEAFF,TGTGCCAGCAGTTACTCAACCACAGGAGTCACTGAAGCTTTCTTT
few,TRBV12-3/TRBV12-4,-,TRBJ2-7,CASSKTLYEQYF,TGTGCCAGCAGCAAGACTCTCTACGAGCAGTACTTC
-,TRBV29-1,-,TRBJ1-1,CSVFWVEAFF,TGCAGCGTTTTCTGGGTTGAAGCTTTCTTT
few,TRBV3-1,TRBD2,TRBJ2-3,CASSPPAGGPDTQYF,TGTGCCAGCAGCCCTCCCGCGGGGGGGCCAGATACGCAGTATTTT
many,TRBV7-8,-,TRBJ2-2,CASSLKIRTINTGELFF,TGTGCCAGCAGCTTAAAGATAAGAACTATTAACACCGGGGAGCTGTTTTTT
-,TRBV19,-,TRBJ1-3,CASSIGQRNTIYF,TGTGCCAGTAGTATTGGACAAAGAAACACCATATATTTT
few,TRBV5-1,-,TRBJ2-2,CASSLPGLNTGELFF,TGCGCCAGCAGCTTACCCGGACTTAACACCGGGGAGCTGTTTTTT
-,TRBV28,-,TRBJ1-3,CASNQVTVSRNTIYF,TGTGCCAGCAATCAGGTTACCGTATCGCGAAACACCATATATTTT